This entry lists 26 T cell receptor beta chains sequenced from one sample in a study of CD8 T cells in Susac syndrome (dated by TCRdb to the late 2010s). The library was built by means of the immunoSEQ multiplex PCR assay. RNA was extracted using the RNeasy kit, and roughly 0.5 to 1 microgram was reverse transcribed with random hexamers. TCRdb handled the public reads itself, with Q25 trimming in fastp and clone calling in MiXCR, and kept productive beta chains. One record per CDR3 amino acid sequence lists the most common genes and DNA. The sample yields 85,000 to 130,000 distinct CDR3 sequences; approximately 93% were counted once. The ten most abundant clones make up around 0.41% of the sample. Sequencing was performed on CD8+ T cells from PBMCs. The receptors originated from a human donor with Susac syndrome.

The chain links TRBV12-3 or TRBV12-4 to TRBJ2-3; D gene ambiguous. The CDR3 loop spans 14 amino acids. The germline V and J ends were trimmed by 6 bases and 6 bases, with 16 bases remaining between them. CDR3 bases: TGTGCCAGCAGAACACAAATAGCCTACGATACGCAGTATTTT. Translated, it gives CASRTQIAYDTQYF.

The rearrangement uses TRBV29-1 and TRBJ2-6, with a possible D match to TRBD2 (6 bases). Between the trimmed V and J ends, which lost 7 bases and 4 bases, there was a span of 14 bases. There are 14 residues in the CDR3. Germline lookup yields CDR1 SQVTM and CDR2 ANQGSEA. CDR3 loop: CSALRGGGANVLTF. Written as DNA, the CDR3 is TGCAGCGCCCTTAGGGGAGGCGGGGCCAACGTCCTGACTTTC. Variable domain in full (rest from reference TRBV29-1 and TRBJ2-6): SAVISQKPSRDICQRGTSLTIQCQVDSQVTMMFWYRQQPGQSLTLIATANQGSEATYESGFVIDKFPISRPNLTFSTLTVSNMSPEDSSIYLCSALRGGGANVLTFGAGSRLTVL.

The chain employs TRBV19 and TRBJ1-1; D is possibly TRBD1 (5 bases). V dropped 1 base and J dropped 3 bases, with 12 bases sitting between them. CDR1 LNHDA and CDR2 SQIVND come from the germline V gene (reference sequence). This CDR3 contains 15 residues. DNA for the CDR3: TGTGCCAGTAGTATAGGAGGTGGGGGGTACACTGAAGCTTTCTTT. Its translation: CASSIGGGGYTEAFF.

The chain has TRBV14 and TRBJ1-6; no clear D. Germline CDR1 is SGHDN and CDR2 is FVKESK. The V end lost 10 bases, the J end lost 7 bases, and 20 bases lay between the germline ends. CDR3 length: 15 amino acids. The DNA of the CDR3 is TGTGCCAACTCGGTAACCCCCGGCGAGAATTCACCCCTCCACTTT. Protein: CANSVTPGENSPLHF. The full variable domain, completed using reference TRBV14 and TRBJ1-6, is EAGVTQFPSHSVIEKGQTVTLRCDPISGHDNLYWYRRVMGKEIKFLLHFVKESKQDESGMPNNRFLAERTGGTYSTLKVQPAELEDSGVYFCANSVTPGENSPLHFGNGTRLTVT.

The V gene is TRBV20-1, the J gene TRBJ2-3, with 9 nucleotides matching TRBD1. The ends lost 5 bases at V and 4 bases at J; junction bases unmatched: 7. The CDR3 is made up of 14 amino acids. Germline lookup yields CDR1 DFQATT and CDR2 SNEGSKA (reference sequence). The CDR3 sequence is CSALGGQGADTQYF. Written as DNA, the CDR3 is TGCAGTGCTTTGGGGGGACAGGGAGCAGATACGCAGTATTTT.

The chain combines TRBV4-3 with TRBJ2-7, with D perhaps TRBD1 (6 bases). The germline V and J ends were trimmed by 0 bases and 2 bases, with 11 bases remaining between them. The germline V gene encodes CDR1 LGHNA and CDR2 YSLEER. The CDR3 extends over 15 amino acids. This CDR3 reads CASSQDPGDTYEQYF. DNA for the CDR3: TGCGCCAGCAGCCAAGATCCCGGGGACACCTACGAGCAGTACTTC.

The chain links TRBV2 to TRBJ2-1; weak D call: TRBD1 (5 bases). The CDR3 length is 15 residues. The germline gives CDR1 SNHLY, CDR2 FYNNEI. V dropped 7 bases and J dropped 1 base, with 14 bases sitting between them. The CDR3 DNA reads TGTGCCAGCACCGACCCGAACAGGTCCTACAATGAGCAGTTCTTC. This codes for CASTDPNRSYNEQFF.

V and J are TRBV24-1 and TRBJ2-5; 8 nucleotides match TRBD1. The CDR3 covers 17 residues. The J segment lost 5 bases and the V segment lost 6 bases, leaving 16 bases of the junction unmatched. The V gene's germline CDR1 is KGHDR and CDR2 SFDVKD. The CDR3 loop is CATSSGSGQGFVETQYF. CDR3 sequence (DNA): TGTGCCACCAGTTCCGGGTCTGGACAGGGATTCGTGGAGACCCAGTACTTC.

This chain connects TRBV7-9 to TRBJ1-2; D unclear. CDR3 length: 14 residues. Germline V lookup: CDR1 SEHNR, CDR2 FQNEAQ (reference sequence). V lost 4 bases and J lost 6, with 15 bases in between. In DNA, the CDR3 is TGTGCCAGCAGCTCCGAGGGTCCGTTTCATGGCTACACCTTC. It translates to CASSSEGPFHGYTF.

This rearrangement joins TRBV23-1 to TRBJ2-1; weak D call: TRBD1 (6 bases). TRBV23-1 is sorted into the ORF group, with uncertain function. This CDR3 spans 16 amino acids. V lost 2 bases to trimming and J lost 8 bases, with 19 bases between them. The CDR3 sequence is CASSQVQGTVLDEQFF. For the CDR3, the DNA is TGCGCCAGCAGTCAAGTCCAGGGGACGGTATTGGATGAGCAGTTCTTC.

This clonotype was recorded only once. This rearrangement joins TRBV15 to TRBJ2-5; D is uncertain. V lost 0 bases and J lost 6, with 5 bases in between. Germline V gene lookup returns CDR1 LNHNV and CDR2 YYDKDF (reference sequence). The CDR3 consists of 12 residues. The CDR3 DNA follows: TGTGCCACCAGCAGAGATAGTAAGACCCAGTACTTC. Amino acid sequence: CATSRDSKTQYF.

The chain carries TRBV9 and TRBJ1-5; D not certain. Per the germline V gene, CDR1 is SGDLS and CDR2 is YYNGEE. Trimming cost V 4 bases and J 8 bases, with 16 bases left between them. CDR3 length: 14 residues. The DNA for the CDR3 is TGTGCCAGCAGCCCCACCGGAGGGCGGGAGCCCCAGCATTTT. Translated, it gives CASSPTGGREPQHF.

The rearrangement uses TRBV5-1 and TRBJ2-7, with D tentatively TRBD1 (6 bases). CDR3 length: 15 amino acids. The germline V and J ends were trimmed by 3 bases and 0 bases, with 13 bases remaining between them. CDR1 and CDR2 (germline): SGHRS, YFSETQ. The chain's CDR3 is CASSSDSGHSYEQYF. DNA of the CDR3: TGCGCCAGCAGCTCGGATTCGGGACACTCCTACGAGCAGTACTTC.

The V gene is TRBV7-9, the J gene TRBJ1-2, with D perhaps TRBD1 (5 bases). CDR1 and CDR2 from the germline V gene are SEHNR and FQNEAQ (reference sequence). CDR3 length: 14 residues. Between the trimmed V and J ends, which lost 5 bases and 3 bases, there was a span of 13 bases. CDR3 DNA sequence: TGTGCCAGCAGCACAGCTGACAGCTACTATGGCTACACCTTC. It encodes CASSTADSYYGYTF.

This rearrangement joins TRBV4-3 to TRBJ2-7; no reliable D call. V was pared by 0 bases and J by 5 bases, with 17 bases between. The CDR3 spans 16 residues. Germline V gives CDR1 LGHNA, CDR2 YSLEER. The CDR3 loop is CASSQDRNGRTDEQYF. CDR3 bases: TGCGCCAGCAGCCAAGATAGGAACGGCCGGACGGACGAGCAGTACTTC.

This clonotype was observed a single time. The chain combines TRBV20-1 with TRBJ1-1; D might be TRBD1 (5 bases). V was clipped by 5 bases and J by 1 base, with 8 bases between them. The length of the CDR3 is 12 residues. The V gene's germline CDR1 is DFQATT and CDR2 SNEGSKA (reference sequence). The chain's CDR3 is CSAEDTNTEAFF. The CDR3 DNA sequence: TGCAGTGCTGAGGACACGAACACTGAAGCTTTCTTT.

CDR3 loop: CASSHPGLAGGKKDTQYF. The CDR3, as DNA: TGTGCCAGCAGCCACCCGGGACTAGCGGGGGGGAAGAAAGATACGCAGTATTTT. V and J are TRBV5-4 and TRBJ2-3; TRBD2 aligns across 16 bases. Germline-derived CDR1 and CDR2 are SGHNT and YYREEE (reference sequence). CDR3 size: 18 residues. V lost 4 bases, J lost 5 bases, and 10 bases stayed unmatched.

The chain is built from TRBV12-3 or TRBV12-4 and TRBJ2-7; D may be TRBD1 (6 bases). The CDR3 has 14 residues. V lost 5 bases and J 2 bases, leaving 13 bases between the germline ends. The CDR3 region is CASSATGTTYEQYF. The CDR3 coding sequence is TGTGCCAGCAGTGCGACCGGGACAACCTACGAGCAGTACTTC.

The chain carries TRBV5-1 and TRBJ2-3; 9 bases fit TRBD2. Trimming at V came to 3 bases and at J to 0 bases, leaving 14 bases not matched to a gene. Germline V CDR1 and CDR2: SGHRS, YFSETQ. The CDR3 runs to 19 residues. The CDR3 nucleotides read TGCGCCAGCAGCTCCGTCGAGGCTAGCGGGACTAGTAGCACAGATACGCAGTATTTT. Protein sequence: CASSSVEASGTSSTDTQYF.

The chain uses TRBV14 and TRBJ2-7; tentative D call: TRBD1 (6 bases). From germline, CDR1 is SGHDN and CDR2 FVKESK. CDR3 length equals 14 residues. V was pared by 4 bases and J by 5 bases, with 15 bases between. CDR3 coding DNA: TGTGCCAGCAGCCGAACAGGGCCTCCCCACGAGCAGTACTTC. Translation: CASSRTGPPHEQYF.

DNA of the CDR3: TGTGCCAGCAGCCCTAACCCAGCGGGGGGAATAGATACGCAGTATTTT. Translating gives CASSPNPAGGIDTQYF. This rearrangement joins TRBV7-3 to TRBJ2-3; 9 positions agree with TRBD2. Germline assignment: CDR1 SGHTA and CDR2 FQGTGA. The CDR3 consists of 16 residues. V was clipped by 5 bases and J by 5 bases; unmatched bases: 11.

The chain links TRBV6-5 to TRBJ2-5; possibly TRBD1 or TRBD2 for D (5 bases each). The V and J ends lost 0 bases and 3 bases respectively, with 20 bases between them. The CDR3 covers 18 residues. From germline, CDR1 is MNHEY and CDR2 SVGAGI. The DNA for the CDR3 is TGTGCCAGCAGTTACTCGGAACGTTTAGGGACCTCCAAAGAGACCCAGTACTTC. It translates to CASSYSERLGTSKETQYF.

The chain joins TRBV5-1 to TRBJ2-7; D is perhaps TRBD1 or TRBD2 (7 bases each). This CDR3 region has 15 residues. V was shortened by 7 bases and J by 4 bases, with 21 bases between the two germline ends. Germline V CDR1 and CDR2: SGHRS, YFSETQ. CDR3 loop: CASSRAVQGGYEQYF. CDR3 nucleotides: TGCGCCAGCTCCCGTGCGGTGCAGGGGGGGTACGAGCAGTACTTC.

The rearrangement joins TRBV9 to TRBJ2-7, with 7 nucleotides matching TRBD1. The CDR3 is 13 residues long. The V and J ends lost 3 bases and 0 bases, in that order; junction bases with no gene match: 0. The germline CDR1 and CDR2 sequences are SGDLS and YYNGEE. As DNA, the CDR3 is TGTGCCAGCAGCGGGGACAGCTCCTACGAGCAGTACTTC. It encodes CASSGDSSYEQYF.

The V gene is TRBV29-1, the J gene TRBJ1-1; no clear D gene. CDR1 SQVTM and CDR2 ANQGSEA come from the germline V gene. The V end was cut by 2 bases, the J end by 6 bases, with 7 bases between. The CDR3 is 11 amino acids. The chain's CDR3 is CSVEIGPEAFF. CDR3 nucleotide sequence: TGCAGCGTTGAAATAGGCCCTGAAGCTTTCTTT.

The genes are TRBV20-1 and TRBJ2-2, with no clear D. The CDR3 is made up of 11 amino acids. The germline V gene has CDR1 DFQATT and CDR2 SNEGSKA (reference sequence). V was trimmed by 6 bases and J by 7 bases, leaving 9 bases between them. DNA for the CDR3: TGCAGTGCGCAAAGGGACGGGGAGCTGTTTTTT. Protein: CSAQRDGELFF.